The rows below give T cell receptor beta chains drawn from one sample of a study of beta chain features in type 1 diabetes. Assay used: immunoSEQ multiplex PCR; TCRdb lists only in-frame clones, some missing. The data contain about 150,000 clones, roughly 9% of them singletons. The sequenced sample consisted of central memory CD4+ T cells from blood. These receptors originate from a woman aged 30 to 39 with type 1 diabetes. Each CDR3 is given with its conserved first and last residue. A D gene is named only where the DNA matches it firmly. Part of the rows lack a size; the others show once, few, many or a class for expanded clones.

TRBJ1-4	-	TRBV28	-	TGTGCCAGCAGGAAACAGGGATTCGGTATTTCTGAAAAACTGTTTTTT	CASRKQGFGISEKLFF
TRBJ2-1	few	TRBV18	TRBD2	TGTGCCAGCTCTCCCGGGACTAGCGGGAGGGATGAGCAGTTCTTC	CASSPGTSGRDEQFF
TRBJ2-3	few	TRBV2	-	TGTGCCAGCAGTTTGAGGGCTCCTGGTACAGATACGCAGTATTTT	CASSLRAPGTDTQYF
TRBJ2-3	many	TRBV7-2	TRBD2	TGTGCCAGCAGCTTCTTGTCGGCGGGAGGCCGCACAGATACGCAGTATTTT	CASSFLSAGGRTDTQYF
TRBJ1-5	-	TRBV7-9	-	TGTGCCAGCAGCTTTGGGCGAATTGGAGGAGGGAAAGGTCAGCCCCAGCATTTT	CASSFGRIGGGKGQPQHF
TRBJ2-7	few	TRBV15	-	TGTGCCACCAGCAGGTCTAGAAACCCCTACGAGCAGTACTTC	CATSRSRNPYEQYF
TRBJ2-3	-	TRBV18	-	TGTGCCAGCTCACCACTGGGGCAGTACACAGATACGCAGTATTTT	CASSPLGQYTDTQYF
TRBJ2-7	-	TRBV5-1	-	TGCGCCAGCAGGTGGACAGCGAGCTCCTACGAGCAGTACTTC	CASRWTASSYEQYF
TRBJ2-7	few	TRBV11-2	-	TGTGCCAGCAGCCCTCAGAGGGGTAGCGGCGACGAGCAGTACTTC	CASSPQRGSGDEQYF
TRBJ1-4	-	TRBV4-1	-	TGCGCCAGCAGCCAAGGACAGGTTGGGGATGAAAAACTGTTTTTT	CASSQGQVGDEKLFF
TRBJ2-7	few	TRBV4-2	TRBD2	TGTGCCAGCAGCCAGCCTACGGGAGGGACCGCCTACGAGCAGTACTTC	CASSQPTGGTAYEQYF
TRBJ2-3	-	TRBV5-1	TRBD2	TGCGCCAGCAGCTTGGAATCGACTAGCCGTAACACAGATACGCAGTATTTT	CASSLESTSRNTDTQYF
TRBJ2-4	few	TRBV28	TRBD1	TGTGCCAGCAGCCAGGGACAGGGGAAAAACATTCAGTACTTC	CASSQGQGKNIQYF
TRBJ1-1	few	TRBV5-4	-	TGTGCCAGCAGCGCGAGAGGGGGCACTGAAGCTTTCTTT	CASSARGGTEAFF
TRBJ2-3	many	TRBV10-3	TRBD2	TGTGCCATCAGTGGGCCGGGACTAGCGGGAGAGGCAGATACGCAGTATTTT	CAISGPGLAGEADTQYF
TRBJ2-3	-	TRBV28	TRBD2	TGTGCCAGCAGTTTATGGACTAGCTTATCCGATACGCAGTATTTT	CASSLWTSLSDTQYF
TRBJ2-1	many	TRBV9	TRBD2	TGTGCCAGCAGCGCCGGGCGGGAGTTCTACAATGAGCAGTTCTTC	CASSAGREFYNEQFF